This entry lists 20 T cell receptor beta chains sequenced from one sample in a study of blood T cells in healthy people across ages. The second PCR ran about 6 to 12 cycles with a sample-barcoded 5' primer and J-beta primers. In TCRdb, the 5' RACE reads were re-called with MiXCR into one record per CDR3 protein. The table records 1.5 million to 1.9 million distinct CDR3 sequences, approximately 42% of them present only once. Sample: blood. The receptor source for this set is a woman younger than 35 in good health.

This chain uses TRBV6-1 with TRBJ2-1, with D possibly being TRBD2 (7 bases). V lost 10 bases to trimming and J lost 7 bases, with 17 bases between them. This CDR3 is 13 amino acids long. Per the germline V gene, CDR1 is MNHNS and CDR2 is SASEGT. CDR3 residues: CATRLGGGNEQFF. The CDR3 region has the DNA TGTGCCACCCGACTAGGGGGGGGGAATGAGCAGTTCTTC.

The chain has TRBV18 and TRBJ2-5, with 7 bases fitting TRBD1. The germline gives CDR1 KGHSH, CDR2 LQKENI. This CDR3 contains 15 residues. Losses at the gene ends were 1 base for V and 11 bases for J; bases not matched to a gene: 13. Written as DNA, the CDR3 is TGTGCCAGCTCACCACGACAGGGAGACTACAATGAGCAGTACTTC. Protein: CASSPRQGDYNEQYF.

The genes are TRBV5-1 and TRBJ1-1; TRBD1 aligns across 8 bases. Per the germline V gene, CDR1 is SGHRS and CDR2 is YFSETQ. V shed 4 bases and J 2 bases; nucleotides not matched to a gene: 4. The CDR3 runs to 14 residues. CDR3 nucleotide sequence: TGCGCCAGCAGCGGGGGACAGGCTAACACTGAAGCTTTCTTT. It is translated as CASSGGQANTEAFF.

CDR3 DNA sequence: TGCAGTGCTCAAGATCACACAGATACGCAGTATTTT. Protein sequence: CSAQDHTDTQYF. V is TRBV20-1 and J is TRBJ2-3; D unresolved. V lost 5 bases and J lost 2, with 8 bases in between. CDR1 and CDR2 from the germline V gene are DFQATT and SNEGSKA (reference sequence). The CDR3 length is 12 residues.

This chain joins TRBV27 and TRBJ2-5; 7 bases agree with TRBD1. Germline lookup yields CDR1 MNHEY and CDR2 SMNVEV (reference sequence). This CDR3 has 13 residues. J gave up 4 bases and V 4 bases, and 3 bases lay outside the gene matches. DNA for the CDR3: TGTGCCAGCAGTTGGAACAGGGGAGAGACCCAGTACTTC. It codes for CASSWNRGETQYF.

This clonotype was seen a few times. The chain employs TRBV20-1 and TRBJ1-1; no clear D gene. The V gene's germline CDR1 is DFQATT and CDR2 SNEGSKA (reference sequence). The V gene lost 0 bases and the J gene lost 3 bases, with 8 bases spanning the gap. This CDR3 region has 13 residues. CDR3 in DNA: TGCAGTGCTAGAGATGGGAGATACACTGAAGCTTTCTTT. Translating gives CSARDGRYTEAFF.

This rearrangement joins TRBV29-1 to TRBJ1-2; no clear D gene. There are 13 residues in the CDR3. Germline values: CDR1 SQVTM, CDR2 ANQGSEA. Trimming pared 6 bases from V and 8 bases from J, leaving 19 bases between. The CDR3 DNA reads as TGCAGCGTCCGGACGACCGACGTGGGGGGCTACACCTTC. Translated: CSVRTTDVGGYTF.

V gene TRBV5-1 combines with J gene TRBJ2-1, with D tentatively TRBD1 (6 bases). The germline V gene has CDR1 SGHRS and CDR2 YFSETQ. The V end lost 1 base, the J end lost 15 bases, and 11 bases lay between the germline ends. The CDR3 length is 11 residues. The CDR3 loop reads CASSLLGQWFF. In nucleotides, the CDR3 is TGCGCCAGCAGCTTGCTCGGACAGTGGTTCTTC.

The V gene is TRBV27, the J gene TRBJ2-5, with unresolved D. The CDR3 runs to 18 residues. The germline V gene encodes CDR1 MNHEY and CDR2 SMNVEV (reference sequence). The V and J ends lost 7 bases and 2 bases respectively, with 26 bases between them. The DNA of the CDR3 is TGTGCCAGCAACATATCCCCCCTAGAGCTTGGCGTGCAAGAGACCCAGTACTTC. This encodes CASNISPLELGVQETQYF.

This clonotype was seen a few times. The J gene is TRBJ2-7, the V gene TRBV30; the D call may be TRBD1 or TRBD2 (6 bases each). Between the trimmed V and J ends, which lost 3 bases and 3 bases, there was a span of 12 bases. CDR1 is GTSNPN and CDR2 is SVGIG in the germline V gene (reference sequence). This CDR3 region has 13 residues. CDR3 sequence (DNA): TGTGCCTGGAGCGGGGGCGGATACTACGAGCAGTACTTC. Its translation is CAWSGGGYYEQYF.

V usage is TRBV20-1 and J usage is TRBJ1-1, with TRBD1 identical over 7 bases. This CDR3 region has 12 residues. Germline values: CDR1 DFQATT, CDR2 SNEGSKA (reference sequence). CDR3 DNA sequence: TGCAGGGACGCGTCAGGGGGTACTGAAGCTTTCTTT. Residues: CRDASGGTEAFF.

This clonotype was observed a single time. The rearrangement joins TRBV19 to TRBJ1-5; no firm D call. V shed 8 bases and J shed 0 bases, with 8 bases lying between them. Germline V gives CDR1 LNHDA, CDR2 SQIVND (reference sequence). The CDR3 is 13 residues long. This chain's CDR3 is CASATDSNQPQHF. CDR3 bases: TGTGCCAGTGCAACAGATAGCAATCAGCCCCAGCATTTT.

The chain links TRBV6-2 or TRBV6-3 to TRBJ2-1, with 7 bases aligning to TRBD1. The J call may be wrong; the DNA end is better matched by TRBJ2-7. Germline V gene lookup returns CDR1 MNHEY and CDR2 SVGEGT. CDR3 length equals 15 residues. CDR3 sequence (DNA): TGTGCCAGCAGACCCTCCGGACAGGTCTACAATGAGCAGTACTTC. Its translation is CASRPSGQVYNEQYF.

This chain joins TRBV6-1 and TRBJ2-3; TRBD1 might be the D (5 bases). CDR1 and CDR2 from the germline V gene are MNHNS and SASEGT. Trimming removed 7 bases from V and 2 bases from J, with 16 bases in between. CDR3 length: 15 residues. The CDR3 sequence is CASIGTGRATDTQYF. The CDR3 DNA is TGTGCCAGCATTGGAACAGGACGGGCCACAGATACGCAGTATTTT.

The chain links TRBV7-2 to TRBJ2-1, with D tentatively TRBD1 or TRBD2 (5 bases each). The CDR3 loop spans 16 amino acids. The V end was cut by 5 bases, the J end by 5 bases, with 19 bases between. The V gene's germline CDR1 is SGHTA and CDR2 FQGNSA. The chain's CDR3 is CASSQRPREFNNEQFF. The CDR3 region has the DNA TGTGCCAGCAGCCAGAGGCCCAGGGAGTTCAACAATGAGCAGTTCTTC.

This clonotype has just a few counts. The CDR3 spells CASSQIRSPLHF. Here the CDR3 DNA reads TGTGCCAGCAGCCAGATTAGGTCACCCCTCCACTTT. The rearrangement joins TRBV27 to TRBJ1-6; D is unresolved. Germline values: CDR1 MNHEY, CDR2 SMNVEV (reference sequence). This CDR3 region has 12 residues. V was trimmed by 6 bases and J by 10 bases, leaving 10 bases between them.

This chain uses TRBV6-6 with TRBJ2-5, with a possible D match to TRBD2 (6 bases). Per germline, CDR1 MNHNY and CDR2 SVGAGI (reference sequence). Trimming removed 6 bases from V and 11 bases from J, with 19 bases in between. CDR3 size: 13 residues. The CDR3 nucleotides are TGTGCCAGCAGACCCAGCGGGTACAATGAGCAGTACTTC. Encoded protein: CASRPSGYNEQYF.

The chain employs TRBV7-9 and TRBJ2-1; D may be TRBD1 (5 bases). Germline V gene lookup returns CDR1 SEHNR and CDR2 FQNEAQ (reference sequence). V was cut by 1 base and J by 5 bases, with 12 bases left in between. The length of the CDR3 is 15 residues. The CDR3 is CASSLVPGRDNEQFF. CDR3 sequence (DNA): TGTGCCAGCAGCTTAGTGCCAGGGCGTGACAATGAGCAGTTCTTC.

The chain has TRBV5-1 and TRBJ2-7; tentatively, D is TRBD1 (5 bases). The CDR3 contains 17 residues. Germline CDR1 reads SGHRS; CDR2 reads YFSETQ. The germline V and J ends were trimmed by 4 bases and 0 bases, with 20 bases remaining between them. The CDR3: CASSQDNLDSSSYEQYF. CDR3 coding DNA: TGCGCCAGCAGCCAGGATAATCTCGACAGCAGCTCCTACGAGCAGTACTTC.

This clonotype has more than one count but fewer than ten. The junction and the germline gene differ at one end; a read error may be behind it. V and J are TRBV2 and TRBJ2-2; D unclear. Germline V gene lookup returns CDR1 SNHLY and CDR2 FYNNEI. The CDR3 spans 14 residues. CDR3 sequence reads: CASSEVGSTGELFF. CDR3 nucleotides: TGTGCCAGCAGCGAAGTCGGAAGCACCGGGGAGCTGTTTTTT.